The 17 T cell receptor beta chains below were found in one sample sequenced in a study of metastatic and nonmetastatic thyroid tumors. MiXCR re-clonotyped the PCR reads for TCRdb. This sample carries 8,000 to 8,500 clones, around 40% of them seen once, and the ten largest clones take 30% to 40%. Before thyroid surgery, none of the patients had received any treatment. The sequenced material came from tumor tissue. The source of these receptors is a male donor with papillary thyroid cancer or a benign thyroid nodule (not recorded which). Some clones in this sample may be carry-over from other donors' samples.

V usage is TRBV7-9 and J usage is TRBJ1-2, with D perhaps matching TRBD1 (5 bases). The ends were cut back, 2 bases at V and 7 bases at J, with 5 bases in the middle. This CDR3 comprises 11 residues. Germline lookup yields CDR1 SEHNR and CDR2 FQNEAQ (reference sequence). This chain's CDR3 is CASSLQGGYTF. CDR3 coding DNA: TGTGCCAGCAGCTTACAGGGTGGCTACACCTTC.

As concerns this clone: One end of the junction fails to match germline, which may point to a read error. The CDR3 here is CPSSYCQGMNTEAFF. In nucleotides, the CDR3 is TGTCCCAGCAGCTATTGTCAGGGAATGAACACTGAAGCTTTCTTT. The chain has TRBV5-4 and TRBJ1-1; perhaps TRBD1 as D (5 bases). Germline values: CDR1 SGHNT, CDR2 YYREEE (reference sequence). This CDR3 spans 15 amino acids.

The genes are TRBV28 and TRBJ2-1; D may be TRBD1 or TRBD2 (5 bases each). V gave up 8 bases and J gave up 8 bases, with 10 bases separating them. The CDR3 covers 11 residues. Germline loops: CDR1 MDHEN, CDR2 SYDVKM. The CDR3 bases are TGTGCCAGCGGGGACCCCCATGAGCAGTTCTTC. Protein sequence: CASGDPHEQFF.

The rearrangement links TRBV20-1 to TRBJ1-3; D remains unclear. The CDR3 runs 14 residues. Germline V gene sequence: CDR1 DFQATT, CDR2 SNEGSKA (reference sequence). The V end was cut by 0 bases, the J end by 8 bases, with 14 bases between. The CDR3 here is CSARDSQPRDTIYF. For the CDR3, the DNA is TGCAGTGCTAGAGATAGCCAACCGAGGGACACCATATATTTT.

A word on this clone: The junction shows a germline mismatch at one end, possibly a read error. This chain connects TRBV9 to TRBJ1-2; D is uncertain. In germline, CDR1 is SGDLS, CDR2 YYNGEE. The CDR3 loop spans 16 amino acids. The CDR3: CAISPLVHSSNFGYTF. The CDR3 nucleotides are TGTGCGATCAGCCCACTGGTACACTCTTCTAACTTTGGCTACACCTTC.

The chain combines TRBV7-2 with TRBJ2-7, with 9 bases matching TRBD1. Germline V gene data show CDR1 as SGHTA and CDR2 as FQGNSA. V lost 5 bases, J lost 6 bases, and 5 bases stayed unmatched. This CDR3 has 13 amino acids. CDR3 sequence: CASSPGTGSEQYF. CDR3 DNA sequence: TGTGCCAGCAGCCCCGGGACAGGGTCCGAGCAGTACTTC. The entire variable domain, with the rest obtained from reference TRBV7-2 and TRBJ2-7, is as follows: GAGVSQSPSNKVTEKGKDVELRCDPISGHTALYWYRQSLGQGLEFLIYFQGNSAPDKSGLPSDRFSAERTGGSVSTLTIQRTQQEDSAVYLCASSPGTGSEQYFGPGTRLTVT.

This clone was recorded a few times. V usage is TRBV28 and J usage is TRBJ1-4, with D hard to call. V dropped 1 base and J dropped 7 bases, with 4 bases sitting between them. CDR3 length equals 12 residues. Germline V gives CDR1 MDHEN, CDR2 SYDVKM. The CDR3 loop is CASSLFGEKLFF. The CDR3 DNA reads TGTGCCAGCAGTTTATTCGGTGAAAAACTGTTTTTT.

Only a few counts were recorded for this clone. The chain is built from TRBV30 and TRBJ2-7; D may be TRBD2 (7 bases). V was cut by 6 bases and J by 0 bases, with 15 bases left in between. CDR1 and CDR2 from the germline V gene are GTSNPN and SVGIG (reference sequence). The CDR3 extends over 14 amino acids. This chain's CDR3 is CACNRGADSYEQYF. CDR3 DNA: TGTGCCTGCAACCGGGGGGCAGACTCCTACGAGCAGTACTTC.

This chain joins TRBV5-1 and TRBJ1-4, with 8 bases fitting TRBD1. Trimming removed 4 bases from V and 5 bases from J; junction bases left unmatched: 10. CDR1 SGHRS and CDR2 YFSETQ come from the germline V gene. This CDR3 comprises 16 residues. The CDR3 nucleotides read TGCGCCAGCAGCCGCGGACAGGGAATGCGGAATGAAAAACTGTTTTTT. Encoded protein: CASSRGQGMRNEKLFF.

The sample holds a few counts of this clone. The CDR3 is CASNVRRVGTEAFF. The CDR3 DNA reads as TGTGCCAGCAACGTGAGGCGAGTAGGGACTGAAGCTTTCTTT. The chain employs TRBV6-1 and TRBJ1-1; D unclear. Germline CDR1 is MNHNS and CDR2 is SASEGT. V lost 7 bases to trimming and J lost 5 bases, with 17 bases between them. The CDR3 has 14 amino acids.

By sample fraction, this clone is medium-sized. The J gene is TRBJ2-7, the V gene TRBV28; possibly TRBD2 for D (5 bases). There are 13 residues in the CDR3. Germline V gene data show CDR1 as MDHEN and CDR2 as SYDVKM. V dropped 6 bases and J dropped 6 bases, with 15 bases sitting between them. The CDR3 loop reads CASSPGRLGEQYF. The DNA for the CDR3 is TGTGCCAGCAGCCCTGGGAGACTTGGCGAGCAGTACTTC. The full variable domain, with the rest looked up from reference TRBV28 and TRBJ2-7, is DVKVTQSSRYLVKRTGEKVFLECVQDMDHENMFWYRQDPGLGLRLIYFSYDVKMKEKGDIPEGYSVSREKKERFSLILESASTNQTSMYLCASSPGRLGEQYFGPGTRLTVT.

This chain joins TRBV6-2 or TRBV6-3 and TRBJ2-1; 9 positions match TRBD1. From germline, CDR1 is MNHEY and CDR2 SVGEGT. This CDR3 is built from 17 residues. V lost 0 bases and J lost 4; bases outside the gene matches: 7. The CDR3 sequence: CASSYSPGTGIYNEQFF. DNA for the CDR3: TGTGCCAGCAGTTACTCGCCCGGGACAGGGATTTACAATGAGCAGTTCTTC.

The rearrangement links TRBV19 to TRBJ2-3; no reliable D call. This CDR3 is 12 amino acids long. The V and J ends lost 6 bases and 6 bases respectively, with 10 bases between them. CDR1 and CDR2 from the germline V gene are LNHDA and SQIVND (reference sequence). The CDR3 reads CASRGWPDTQYF. The CDR3 coding sequence is TGTGCCAGTAGAGGGTGGCCGGATACGCAGTATTTT.

The table lists this clone with a few counts. V gene TRBV6-1 combines with J gene TRBJ1-1; maybe TRBD1 (6 bases). CDR3 length: 13 residues. The germline CDR1 and CDR2 sequences are MNHNS and SASEGT. The V end lost 6 bases, the J end lost 4 bases, and 12 bases lay between the germline ends. The CDR3 region has the DNA TGTGCCAGCAGCGGAGACAGGCGCACTGAAGCTTTCTTT. It specifies CASSGDRRTEAFF.

There are a few counts of this clone. The chain joins TRBV2 to TRBJ2-7; 7 bases are shared with TRBD1. The V gene end was trimmed by 7 bases and the J gene end by 0 bases; junction bases not matched to a gene: 6. This CDR3 spans 14 amino acids. The V gene's germline CDR1 is SNHLY and CDR2 FYNNEI. Here the CDR3 reads CASTNRGFSYEQYF. CDR3 sequence (DNA): TGTGCCAGCACTAACAGGGGTTTCTCCTACGAGCAGTACTTC.

The V gene is TRBV5-8, the J gene TRBJ1-2, with D unresolved. This CDR3 is built from 14 residues. From germline, CDR1 is SGHTS and CDR2 YDEGEE. V gave up 2 bases and J gave up 3 bases, with 11 bases separating them. This CDR3 is CASSFPSRDYGYTF. CDR3 DNA sequence: TGTGCCAGCAGCTTCCCCTCCCGGGACTATGGCTACACCTTC.

This clone was counted between two and nine times. V gene TRBV27 combines with J gene TRBJ2-7; TRBD1 or TRBD2 may be the D gene (5 bases each). V lost 2 bases, J lost 1 base, and 15 bases lay in between. The CDR3 sequence is 16 residues long. CDR1 is MNHEY and CDR2 is SMNVEV in the germline V gene (reference sequence). DNA for the CDR3: TGTGCCAGCAGTTTAGGCCCGGGGCCGACATCCTACGAGCAGTACTTC. This gives the protein CASSLGPGPTSYEQYF.